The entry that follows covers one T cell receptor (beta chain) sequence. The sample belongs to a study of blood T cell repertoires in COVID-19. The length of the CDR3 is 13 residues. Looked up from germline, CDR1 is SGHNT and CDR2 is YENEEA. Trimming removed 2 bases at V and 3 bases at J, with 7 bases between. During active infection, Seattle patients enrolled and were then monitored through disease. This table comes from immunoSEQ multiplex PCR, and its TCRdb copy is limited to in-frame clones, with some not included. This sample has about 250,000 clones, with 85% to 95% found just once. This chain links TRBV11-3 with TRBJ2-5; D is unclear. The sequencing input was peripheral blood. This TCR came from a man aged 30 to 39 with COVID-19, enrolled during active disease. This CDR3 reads CASSLTQKETQYF. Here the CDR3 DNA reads TGTGCCAGCAGCTTAACTCAAAAAGAGACCCAGTACTTC. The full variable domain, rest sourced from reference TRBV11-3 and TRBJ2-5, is EAGVVQSPRYKIIEKKQPVAFWCNPISGHNTLYWYLQNLGQGPELLIRYENEEAVDDSQLPKDRFSAERLKGVDSTLKIQPAELGDSAVYLCASSLTQKETQYFGPGTRLLVL.